The 18 T cell receptor beta chains below all came from one sample that was sequenced in a study of T cell clonotyping in hematopoietic cell transplantation (dated by TCRdb to the early 2020s). To prepare the library, the immunoSEQ multiplex PCR assay was applied. TCRdb's version of the immuneACCESS table is confined to in-frame rearrangements and falls short of the full clone set. An unresolved V gene accounts for under half of the shortfall where checked; the remainder is of unknown origin. Present in this sample are 4,700 or so clones, around nine tenths of which were seen just once. The ten largest make up under 30% of the sample. This sample's time point label indicates: 100 days after allo-HCT. The input for sequencing was peripheral blood mononuclear cells, taken 100 days after allogeneic stem cell transplant. These receptors originate from a male patient in his seventies who had an allogeneic stem cell transplant from an unrelated donor, so T cells may come from the graft donor. Some clones in this sample may be carry-over from other donors' samples.

The chain employs TRBV9 and TRBJ1-2; TRBD1 might be the D (6 bases). In germline, CDR1 is SGDLS, CDR2 YYNGEE. With 3 bases removed from V and 2 bases from J, the gap between germline ends came to 17 bases. The CDR3 totals 16 residues. The CDR3 reads CASSALGGTSNYGYTF. CDR3 bases: TGTGCCAGCAGCGCCCTTGGAGGGACATCCAACTATGGCTACACCTTC.

The chain has TRBV7-2 and TRBJ2-7; a weak D match, TRBD2 (6 bases). The CDR3 has 17 residues. The germline V and J ends were trimmed by 1 base and 3 bases, with 19 bases remaining between them. CDR1 is SGHTA, CDR2 FQGNSA, per germline. The DNA for the CDR3 is TGTGCCAGCAGCTTAGACCCCCTGTACGCGCGGGACTACGAGCAGTACTTC. Amino acid sequence: CASSLDPLYARDYEQYF.

V is TRBV28 and J is TRBJ2-5; 11 bases line up with TRBD2. The J segment lost 4 bases and the V segment lost 6 bases, leaving 16 bases of the junction unmatched. From germline, CDR1 is MDHEN and CDR2 SYDVKM. The CDR3 is 18 amino acids. CDR3: CASSPLSGRAGSRETQYF. The CDR3 bases are TGTGCCAGCAGCCCCCTTAGCGGGAGGGCCGGTAGTAGAGAGACCCAGTACTTC. Drawing the rest from reference TRBV28 and TRBJ2-5, the complete variable domain is DVKVTQSSRYLVKRTGEKVFLECVQDMDHENMFWYRQDPGLGLRLIYFSYDVKMKEKGDIPEGYSVSREKKERFSLILESASTNQTSMYLCASSPLSGRAGSRETQYFGPGTRLLVL.

A single count supports this clone. The chain is built from TRBV7-9 and TRBJ1-5; 9 positions agree with TRBD1. The CDR3 totals 14 residues. V lost 5 bases to trimming and J lost 5 bases; unmatched junction nucleotides: 4. CDR1 and CDR2 from the germline V gene are SEHNR and FQNEAQ (reference sequence). This CDR3 reads CASSNRQGDQPQHF. In DNA, the CDR3 is TGTGCCAGCAGCAACCGACAGGGGGATCAGCCCCAGCATTTT.

The J gene is TRBJ2-5, the V gene TRBV27; D gene uncertain. The CDR3 totals 12 residues. Deletions cut 7 bases from V and 2 bases from J, with 8 bases between. Germline-derived CDR1 and CDR2 are MNHEY and SMNVEV (reference sequence). CDR3 in amino acids: CASTDTQETQYF. The CDR3 DNA sequence: TGTGCCAGCACGGATACGCAAGAGACCCAGTACTTC.

This chain joins TRBV30 and TRBJ2-5; TRBD2 aligns across 7 bases. The CDR3 covers 14 residues. V shed 0 bases and J 7 bases; nucleotides not matched to a gene: 8. In germline, CDR1 is GTSNPN, CDR2 SVGIG (reference sequence). The DNA of the CDR3 is TGTGCCTGGAGTGTATCCGGCGGGAGAGCGACCCAGTACTTC. Its translation: CAWSVSGGRATQYF. Filled out from reference TRBV30 and TRBJ2-5, the complete variable domain reads SQTIHQWPATLVQPVGSPLSLECTVEGTSNPNLYWYRQAAGRGLQLLFYSVGIGQISSEVPQNLSASRPQDRQFILSSKKLLLSDSGFYLCAWSVSGGRATQYFGPGTRLLVL.

This chain connects TRBV7-8 to TRBJ2-1; 9 bases align to TRBD2. Germline V gene sequence: CDR1 SGHVS, CDR2 FQNEAQ. V shed 1 base, J shed 2 bases, and the junction held 6 bases outside the gene matches. The CDR3 is made up of 17 amino acids. The CDR3, as DNA: TGTGCCAGCAGCTTAGGGCCTAGCGGGGATGCCTACAATGAGCAGTTCTTC. It codes for CASSLGPSGDAYNEQFF.

The chain recombines TRBV6-5 with TRBJ2-1, with 7 bases aligning to TRBD2. CDR1 is MNHEY, CDR2 SVGAGI, per germline. J was trimmed by 7 bases and V by 0 bases; bases with no gene match: 9. The CDR3 runs 16 residues. CDR3 sequence reads: CASSYSSHRRENEQFF. The CDR3 nucleotides read TGTGCCAGCAGTTACTCCTCTCACCGGCGGGAGAATGAGCAGTTCTTC.

This sequence joins TRBV30 and TRBJ1-1; TRBD1 aligns across 7 bases. With V trimmed by 5 bases and J by 4 bases, 4 bases remained unmatched. The CDR3 length is 12 residues. The germline V gene has CDR1 GTSNPN and CDR2 SVGIG (reference sequence). CDR3 protein: CAWEGAGTEAFF. CDR3 sequence (DNA): TGTGCCTGGGAGGGGGCCGGCACTGAAGCTTTCTTT.

This sequence joins TRBV29-1 and TRBJ1-1; 8 positions match TRBD1. Germline CDR1 SQVTM, CDR2 ANQGSEA. CDR3 length equals 14 residues. V trimming: 6 bases; J trimming: 1 base; junction bases outside the gene matches: 7. The CDR3 DNA follows: TGCAGCGTCCGGCAGGGGGCGACGAACACTGAAGCTTTCTTT. It codes for CSVRQGATNTEAFF.

The rearrangement uses TRBV25-1 and TRBJ2-1, with 8 bases lining up with TRBD2. Germline V lookup: CDR1 MGHDK, CDR2 SYGVNS. The trim removed 5 bases at V and 4 bases at J, leaving 4 bases unmatched. The CDR3 length is 14 residues. The CDR3 sequence is CASSLTSGYNEQFF. The CDR3 DNA follows: TGTGCCAGCAGTTTAACTAGCGGTTACAATGAGCAGTTCTTC.

The chain recombines TRBV19 with TRBJ1-1; D might be TRBD1 (6 bases). Germline lookup yields CDR1 LNHDA and CDR2 SQIVND (reference sequence). This CDR3 is built from 16 residues. Trimming left V 6 bases short and J 1 base short, with 18 bases between. The CDR3 bases are TGTGCCAGTAGCGGGATTTTAATGGGACAGAACACTGAAGCTTTCTTT. Encoded protein: CASSGILMGQNTEAFF.

V and J are TRBV11-2 and TRBJ2-7, with TRBD2 as a possible D gene (6 bases). V was shortened by 7 bases and J by 0 bases, with 13 bases between the two germline ends. Germline-derived CDR1 and CDR2 are SGHAT and FQNNGV. The CDR3 covers 14 residues. CDR3 nucleotides: TGTGCCAGCAACGTGGGGGGAACCTCCTACGAGCAGTACTTC. Translated, it gives CASNVGGTSYEQYF.

This clone was counted once. The gene calls are TRBV5-6 and TRBJ2-3; TRBD2 matches 7 bases. The germline gives CDR1 SGHDT, CDR2 YYEEEE. This CDR3 has 16 amino acids. V lost 2 bases, J lost 2 bases, and 8 bases stayed unmatched. The CDR3 DNA reads as TGTGCCAGCAGCTTTAATCTAGCGGCGACCACAGATACGCAGTATTTT. This encodes CASSFNLAATTDTQYF.

This chain links TRBV6-5 with TRBJ1-1, with TRBD1 matching over 7 bases. V lost 1 base to trimming and J lost 1 base; unmatched junction nucleotides: 3. From germline, CDR1 is MNHEY and CDR2 SVGAGI. The CDR3 totals 15 residues. The CDR3 sequence: CASSYLDRKNTEAFF. CDR3 nucleotide sequence: TGTGCCAGCAGTTACTTGGACAGGAAGAACACTGAAGCTTTCTTT.

The chain links TRBV2 to TRBJ1-2; 9 nucleotides match TRBD1. Per germline, CDR1 SNHLY and CDR2 FYNNEI. The CDR3 runs to 14 residues. After removal of 3 bases from V and 8 bases from J, the junction contained 7 bases not matched to a gene. CDR3 nucleotides: TGTGCCAGCAGTGATTCCGGGACAGGGAGCGGCTACACCTTC. This codes for CASSDSGTGSGYTF.

CDR3 nucleotides: TGTGCCAGCAGCGTACTCCAGGGCAGTGGCTACACCTTC. It specifies CASSVLQGSGYTF. The chain employs TRBV9 and TRBJ1-2; maybe TRBD1 (5 bases). The CDR3 has 13 residues. The ends were cut back, 1 base at V and 7 bases at J, with 11 bases in the middle. The germline V gene has CDR1 SGDLS and CDR2 YYNGEE.

This chain joins TRBV27 and TRBJ2-1, with no clear D. Trimming stripped 2 bases from V and 5 bases from J, with 7 bases between. The CDR3 spans 13 residues. CDR1 is MNHEY and CDR2 is SMNVEV in the germline V gene (reference sequence). The CDR3 region is CASSLGPDNEQFF. The CDR3, as DNA: TGTGCCAGCAGTTTAGGCCCAGACAATGAGCAGTTCTTC.